The text below deals with one T cell receptor (beta chain). These data originate in a study of T cell changes during pregnancy in multiple sclerosis. Repertoires were generated with immunoSEQ multiplex PCR, while TCRdb's copy carries only in-frame clones and drops some. The table includes about 35,000 clones, more than 75% detected once. Trimming stripped 4 bases from V and 5 bases from J, with 19 bases between. CDR1 and CDR2 (germline): SGDLS, YYNGEE. The length of the CDR3 is 15 residues. This chain joins TRBV9 and TRBJ2-7, with D tentatively TRBD2 (7 bases). The material was peripheral blood, obtained in the third trimester of pregnancy. The clonotype comes from a female donor in good health, enrolled as a control in a pregnancy study. This CDR3 is CASSPHVGGGNEQYF. CDR3 sequence (DNA): TGTGCCAGCAGCCCCCATGTGGGAGGGGGGAACGAGCAGTACTTC. The full variable domain, with the rest looked up from reference TRBV9 and TRBJ2-7, is DSGVTQTPKHLITATGQRVTLRCSPRSGDLSVYWYQQSLDQGLQFLIQYYNGEERAKGNILERFSAQQFPDLHSELNLSSLELGDSALYFCASSPHVGGGNEQYFGPGTRLTVT.